This T cell receptor beta chain was captured by sequencing in a study of PD-1 blockade in classical Hodgkin lymphoma. General study points: Prior therapy or disease activity may underlie the repertoire differences, whose causes remain undefined. Patients newly diagnosed and complete responders had comparable baseline diversity.

Clones were sequenced by immunoSEQ multiplex PCR, and TCRdb holds only the in-frame ones, with some missing. Of some 38,000 clones in the sample, around 76% were seen once. On this clone itself: Its antigen is as yet unknown.

The CDR3 runs 15 residues. Germline CDR1 is SGHDT and CDR2 is YYEEEE. V dropped 3 bases and J dropped 7; count of bases not matched to a gene: 7. Brentuximab vedotin exposure varied among the patients, all of whom had relapsed after autologous stem cell transplantation. The receptor comes from a human donor with classical Hodgkin lymphoma. The specimen was peripheral blood mononuclear cells (PBMCs), collected before the second cycle of nivolumab. The chain employs TRBV5-6 and TRBJ1-5; 10 nucleotides line up with TRBD1. CDR3 protein: CASSSGDRGIQPQHF. The DNA for the CDR3 is TGTGCCAGCAGCTCGGGGGACAGGGGAATACAGCCCCAGCATTTT.